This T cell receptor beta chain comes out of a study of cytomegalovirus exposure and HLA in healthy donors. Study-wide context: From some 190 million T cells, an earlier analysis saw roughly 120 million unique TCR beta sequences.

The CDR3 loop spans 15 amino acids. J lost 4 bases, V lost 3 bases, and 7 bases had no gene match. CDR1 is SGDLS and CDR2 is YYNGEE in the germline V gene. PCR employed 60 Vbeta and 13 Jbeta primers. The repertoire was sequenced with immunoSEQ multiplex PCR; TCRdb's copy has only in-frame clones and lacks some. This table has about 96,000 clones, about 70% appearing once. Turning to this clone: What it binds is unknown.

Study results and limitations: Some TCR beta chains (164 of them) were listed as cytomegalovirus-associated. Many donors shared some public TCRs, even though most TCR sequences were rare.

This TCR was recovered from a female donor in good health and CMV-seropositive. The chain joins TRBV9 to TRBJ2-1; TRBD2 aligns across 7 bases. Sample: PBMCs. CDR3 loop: CASSGGDGGYNEQFF. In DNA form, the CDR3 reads TGTGCCAGCAGCGGGGGGGACGGGGGGTACAATGAGCAGTTCTTC.